Below are 32 T cell receptor beta chains sequenced from a single sample in a study of identical twins' blood T cells. TCRdb recomputed calls from the 5' RACE reads with MiXCR, one row per CDR3 protein. This table holds a few hundred thousand distinct CDR3 sequences, 28% found once. The sequenced sample was PBMCs. Receptor source: a woman aged 18-50 years in good health.

The CDR3 protein is CASSLWGAGKPQHF. CDR3 nucleotide sequence: TGTGCCAGCAGTTTATGGGGCGCGGGGAAGCCCCAGCATTTT. This rearrangement joins TRBV28 to TRBJ1-5; no clear D gene. The CDR3 extends over 14 amino acids. Trimming removed 0 bases at V and 8 bases at J, with 11 bases between. Germline CDR1 MDHEN, CDR2 SYDVKM.

This clonotype was detected once. This chain joins TRBV3-1 and TRBJ2-7; D uncertain. Germline lookup yields CDR1 LGHDT and CDR2 YNNKEL (reference sequence). The ends were cut back, 1 base at V and 13 bases at J, with 14 bases in the middle. This CDR3 region has 12 residues. CDR3 coding DNA: TGTGCCAGCAGCCAAGGGACCCATATGGTCTACTTC. It yields the protein CASSQGTHMVYF.

This clonotype appeared a few times. This chain's CDR3 is CATRWGQGVPDTQYF. CDR3 sequence (DNA): TGTGCCACCAGGTGGGGACAGGGGGTCCCAGATACGCAGTATTTT. This sequence joins TRBV15 and TRBJ2-3, with TRBD1 matching 11 bases. Trimming took 6 bases from V and 4 from J; bases not matched to a gene: 6. CDR1 and CDR2 from the germline V gene are LNHNV and YYDKDF (reference sequence). The CDR3 consists of 15 residues.

This clonotype was observed many times. The gene calls are TRBV6-2 or TRBV6-3 and TRBJ2-7; D gene uncertain. CDR1 and CDR2 from the germline V gene are MNHEY and SVGEGT. V was trimmed by 7 bases and J by 3 bases, leaving 10 bases between them. The CDR3 has 12 amino acids. CDR3 loop: CASTPSGYEQYF. DNA for the CDR3: TGTGCCAGCACCCCCTCAGGCTACGAGCAGTACTTC.

A note on this clonotype: A much larger clone lies one base from this, so it may be a read error. The chain carries TRBV29-1 and TRBJ1-1; TRBD1 aligns across 10 bases. Looked up from germline, CDR1 is SQVTM and CDR2 is ANQGSEA. The CDR3 length is 14 residues. The V and J ends lost 7 bases and 5 bases, in that order; junction bases with no gene match: 10. CDR3 sequence reads: CSGSGQGRRTEAFF. CDR3 DNA: TGCAGCGGATCGGGACAGGGGCGTCGGACTGAAGCTTTCTTT.

The CDR3 protein is CSVPVSYNEQFF. For the CDR3, the DNA is TGCAGCGTACCGGTGTCCTACAATGAGCAGTTCTTC. This sequence joins TRBV29-1 and TRBJ2-1, with D unresolved. There are 12 residues in the CDR3. V lost 6 bases, J lost 1 base, and 7 bases lay in between. The V gene's germline CDR1 is SQVTM and CDR2 ANQGSEA.

The chain joins TRBV5-1 to TRBJ2-7; TRBD2 agrees at 7 bases. V trimming: 1 base; J trimming: 1 base; junction bases outside the gene matches: 5. The CDR3 runs 15 residues. Germline V gene data show CDR1 as SGHRS and CDR2 as YFSETQ. The DNA for the CDR3 is TGCGCCAGCAGCTTGTTCGGGGGGAGATCCTACGAGCAGTACTTC. Its protein product is CASSLFGGRSYEQYF.

This rearrangement joins TRBV24-1 to TRBJ2-1; 9 bases align to TRBD2. V was pared by 9 bases and J by 4 bases, with 9 bases of the junction left unmatched. CDR3 length equals 15 residues. CDR1 and CDR2 (germline): KGHDR, SFDVKD. Here the CDR3 DNA reads TGTGCCACCCTAAACCTAGCGGGAAGGTACAATGAGCAGTTCTTC. It is translated as CATLNLAGRYNEQFF.

V usage is TRBV12-3 or TRBV12-4 and J usage is TRBJ2-3; 8 nucleotides align to TRBD2. The CDR3 spans 14 residues. Trimming at V came to 7 bases and at J to 4 bases, leaving 7 bases not matched to a gene. As DNA, the CDR3 is TGTGCCAGCACTCTTACGGGGGGGCCAGATACGCAGTATTTT. The encoded protein is CASTLTGGPDTQYF.

There are a few counts of this clonotype. The chain is built from TRBV29-1 and TRBJ2-2, with 8 bases that match TRBD1. This CDR3 has 16 amino acids. CDR1 is SQVTM and CDR2 is ANQGSEA in the germline V gene. V lost 5 bases and J lost 5; bases outside the gene matches: 13. The chain's CDR3 is CSVFQGAGFYTGELFF. The CDR3 region has the DNA TGCAGCGTTTTTCAGGGGGCCGGCTTTTATACCGGGGAGCTGTTTTTT.

The chain joins TRBV25-1 to TRBJ1-1; D might be TRBD1 (6 bases). The CDR3 sequence is 14 residues long. Germline CDR1 is MGHDK and CDR2 is SYGVNS. Trimming removed 8 bases at V and 0 bases at J, with 13 bases between. As DNA, the CDR3 is TGTGCCAGCCGCGAGGGGGGGATGAACACTGAAGCTTTCTTT. Encoded protein: CASREGGMNTEAFF.

This clonotype turned up a few times. The rearrangement links TRBV20-1 to TRBJ1-2, with a possible D match to TRBD1 (5 bases). V was pared by 2 bases and J by 3 bases, with 10 bases between. The CDR3 length is 13 residues. Germline V gene lookup returns CDR1 DFQATT and CDR2 SNEGSKA (reference sequence). CDR3 sequence (DNA): TGCAGTGCTAGACCTTCGACAGACTATGGCTACACCTTC. It specifies CSARPSTDYGYTF.

This rearrangement joins TRBV12-3 or TRBV12-4 to TRBJ1-5; no firm D call. CDR3 length equals 16 residues. Trimming removed 6 bases at V and 7 bases at J, with 22 bases between. The CDR3 coding sequence is TGTGCCAGCAGCACCGCGTTGGTTGGGAGCGGACAGCCCCAGCATTTT. It yields the protein CASSTALVGSGQPQHF.

On this clonotype itself: One junction end does not reproduce the germline sequence, and a read error may be involved. This chain uses TRBV10-3 with TRBJ1-4; the D gene is possibly TRBD1 (5 bases). CDR1 ENHRY and CDR2 SYGVKD come from the germline V gene. This CDR3 contains 13 residues. The CDR3 loop is CAVRPQGNEKLFF. The CDR3 nucleotides read TGTGCCGTCAGACCTCAGGGTAATGAAAAACTGTTTTTT.

This clonotype was found a few times. The chain combines TRBV6-5 with TRBJ1-5; no clear D gene. CDR3 length: 14 amino acids. Deletions cut 5 bases from V and 1 base from J, with 9 bases between. Germline V gives CDR1 MNHEY, CDR2 SVGAGI. CDR3 sequence (DNA): TGTGCCAGCAGTCCCTCCAACAGCAATCAGCCCCAGCATTTT. This translates into CASSPSNSNQPQHF.

This clonotype has just a few counts. V and J are TRBV20-1 and TRBJ2-2, with a possible D match to TRBD2 (5 bases). V gave up 0 bases and J gave up 8 bases, with 7 bases separating them. The CDR3 covers 12 residues. From germline, CDR1 is DFQATT and CDR2 SNEGSKA (reference sequence). CDR3 nucleotides: TGCAGTGCTAGAGAAAGGAGGGGGGAGCTGTTTTTT. The encoded protein is CSARERRGELFF.

The rearrangement links TRBV4-3 to TRBJ2-7, with 9 positions matching TRBD1. The V and J ends lost 1 base and 6 bases, in that order; junction bases with no gene match: 4. Germline CDR1 LGHNA, CDR2 YSLEER. This CDR3 has 14 amino acids. The DNA of the CDR3 is TGCGCCAGCAGCCAAGGGACAGGGGCGGGCGAGCAGTACTTC. It specifies CASSQGTGAGEQYF.

This clonotype was recorded at least ten times. The V call is TRBV20-1, the J call TRBJ1-2; D unresolved. This CDR3 is built from 11 residues. Germline V gene data show CDR1 as DFQATT and CDR2 as SNEGSKA (reference sequence). V dropped 3 bases and J dropped 8 bases, with 10 bases sitting between them. The CDR3 region has the DNA TGCAGTGCTAGGGCCCCCCGAGGCTACACCTTC. Translating gives CSARAPRGYTF.

There are a few counts of this clonotype. The J gene is TRBJ2-7, the V gene TRBV12-3 or TRBV12-4; weak D call: TRBD1 (5 bases). V lost 5 bases and J 0 bases, leaving 11 bases between the germline ends. The CDR3 loop spans 14 amino acids. CDR3 sequence reads: CASSAQENSYEQYF. The CDR3 nucleotides read TGTGCCAGCAGTGCACAGGAGAACTCCTACGAGCAGTACTTC.

This clonotype was observed at least ten times. The chain employs TRBV6-2 or TRBV6-3 and TRBJ1-5, with unresolved D. The CDR3 spans 12 residues. Germline V lookup: CDR1 MNHEY, CDR2 SVGEGT. V was clipped by 6 bases and J by 6 bases, with 9 bases between them. CDR3 protein: CASSSQSQPQHF. The CDR3 DNA is TGTGCCAGCAGCTCGCAGTCTCAGCCCCAGCATTTT.

This clonotype has more than one count but fewer than ten. The chain carries TRBV9 and TRBJ2-2; no reliable D call. Germline CDR1 reads SGDLS; CDR2 reads YYNGEE. CDR3 length equals 14 residues. V was trimmed by 6 bases and J by 0 bases, leaving 9 bases between them. The CDR3 here is CASKGQPNTGELFF. The CDR3 region has the DNA TGTGCCAGCAAAGGGCAGCCGAACACCGGGGAGCTGTTTTTT.

V gene TRBV27 combines with J gene TRBJ2-3; tentative D call: TRBD2 (7 bases). CDR1 and CDR2 from the germline V gene are MNHEY and SMNVEV (reference sequence). This CDR3 has 12 residues. Between the trimmed V and J ends, which lost 6 bases and 6 bases, there was a span of 10 bases. CDR3 nucleotides: TGTGCCAGCAGACGGGGGGCCGATACGCAGTATTTT. This encodes CASRRGADTQYF.

This clonotype has only one observation. The chain has TRBV20-1 and TRBJ1-1, with 10 bases that match TRBD1. Germline assignment: CDR1 DFQATT and CDR2 SNEGSKA (reference sequence). Trimming cost V 4 bases and J 1 base; bases outside gene matches: 9. CDR3 length: 16 amino acids. CDR3 nucleotide sequence: TGCAGTGCTATCCGGGACAGGGGAGGAGAGAACACTGAAGCTTTCTTT. It encodes CSAIRDRGGENTEAFF.

The chain employs TRBV4-2 and TRBJ2-7; 7 nucleotides align to TRBD2. J lost 13 bases, V lost 1 base, and 4 bases had no gene match. The CDR3 sequence is 11 residues long. CDR1 LGHNA and CDR2 YNFKEQ come from the germline V gene. CDR3 sequence (DNA): TGTGCCAGCAGCCAAGGTAGCGGGTTTTACTTC. Its translation: CASSQGSGFYF.

The chain is built from TRBV3-1 and TRBJ2-7; 8 nucleotides agree with TRBD1. There are 13 residues in the CDR3. J gave up 5 bases and V 4 bases, and 4 bases lay outside the gene matches. Per germline, CDR1 LGHDT and CDR2 YNNKEL (reference sequence). The CDR3 region has the DNA TGTGCCAGCAGCCGACAGGGGTCCCACGAGCAGTACTTC. It yields the protein CASSRQGSHEQYF.

CDR3: CASSIDGRGRGTTDTQYF. The CDR3 DNA follows: TGTGCCAGTAGTATAGACGGTCGAGGCAGGGGCACAACAGATACGCAGTATTTT. V gene TRBV19 combines with J gene TRBJ2-3, with D perhaps TRBD1 (6 bases). The V gene lost 0 bases and the J gene lost 3 bases, with 19 bases spanning the gap. This CDR3 contains 18 residues. Germline V gene lookup returns CDR1 LNHDA and CDR2 SQIVND (reference sequence).

The chain employs TRBV6-2 or TRBV6-3 and TRBJ1-6; D call uncertain. Germline CDR1 and CDR2: MNHEY and SVGEGT. Between the trimmed V and J ends, which lost 8 bases and 7 bases, there was a span of 15 bases. This CDR3 is built from 14 residues. Here the CDR3 reads CASGVGSGNSPLHF. The CDR3 DNA reads as TGTGCCAGCGGGGTGGGGTCTGGAAATTCACCCCTCCACTTT.

This clonotype was seen many times. The chain links TRBV3-1 to TRBJ1-1; TRBD1 is a possible D gene (6 bases). The CDR3 is 14 residues long. Trimming pared 1 base from V and 5 bases from J, leaving 11 bases between. Germline V CDR1 and CDR2: LGHDT, YNNKEL (reference sequence). The CDR3 DNA reads as TGTGCCAGCAGCCAAGTAAACAGGGAGACTGAAGCTTTCTTT. Its protein is CASSQVNRETEAFF.

This clonotype was seen only a few times. The J gene is TRBJ2-7, the V gene TRBV12-5, with 11 bases fitting TRBD2. The germline gives CDR1 LGHNT, CDR2 FRNRAP. The junction had 2 bases not matched to a gene; V was cut back by 1 base and J by 6 bases. The CDR3 sequence is 14 residues long. Here the CDR3 DNA reads TGTGCTAGTGGTTTGGCCGGGACTAGCGGCGAGCAGTACTTC. This encodes CASGLAGTSGEQYF.

The CDR3: CASSEALRGSPLVTKNIQYF. DNA of the CDR3: TGTGCCAGCAGTGAAGCGTTGCGCGGGAGTCCTCTCGTCACCAAAAACATTCAGTACTTC. The chain employs TRBV2 and TRBJ2-4; 7 nucleotides match TRBD2. This CDR3 has 20 amino acids. Germline V lookup: CDR1 SNHLY, CDR2 FYNNEI. Germline trimming cut 0 bases from V and 2 bases from J; bases unmatched to any gene: 16.

This clonotype was detected many times. The chain uses TRBV7-9 and TRBJ1-1, with D hard to call. Per the germline V gene, CDR1 is SEHNR and CDR2 is FQNEAQ (reference sequence). The CDR3 totals 14 residues. The V end lost 4 bases, the J end lost 1 base, and 10 bases lay between the germline ends. CDR3 sequence (DNA): TGTGCCAGCAGCTCAACGGGATCGAACACTGAAGCTTTCTTT. Translating it yields CASSSTGSNTEAFF. Based on the CDR3 plus reference TRBV7-9 and TRBJ1-1, the full variable domain is DTGVSQNPRHKITKRGQNVTFRCDPISEHNRLYWYRQTLGQGPEFLTYFQNEAQLEKSRLLSDRFSAERPKGSFSTLEIQRTEQGDSAMYLCASSSTGSNTEAFFGQGTRLTVV.

The rearrangement joins TRBV20-1 to TRBJ2-1; a weak D match, TRBD2 (6 bases). Germline V CDR1 and CDR2: DFQATT, SNEGSKA (reference sequence). This CDR3 contains 14 residues. Trimming took 3 bases from V and 7 from J, leaving 16 bases between them. CDR3 sequence reads: CSASLGGSRNEQFF. The CDR3 nucleotides read TGCAGTGCTAGCTTGGGGGGAAGTAGAAATGAGCAGTTCTTC.